What follows describes a single TCR beta chain. Only in-frame clones appear in the TCRdb table, and some are missing; sequencing was by immunoSEQ multiplex PCR. The sample consists of over 110,000 clones, roughly 89% of them appearing once. The record originates from a study of Ad26.COV2.S vaccination and SARS-CoV-2 variants. The sequences come from peripheral blood, collected after recovery from COVID-19. This sequence originates from a human donor who had recovered from COVID-19.

CDR3 in DNA: TGTGCCAGCAGCTTAGCGGTTGGGGAAAAACTGTTTTTT. This encodes CASSLAVGEKLFF. The rearrangement joins TRBV7-9 to TRBJ1-4; no clear D. The CDR3 contains 13 residues. Germline V lookup: CDR1 SEHNR, CDR2 FQNEAQ (reference sequence). Trimming cost V 0 bases and J 8 bases, with 7 bases left between them.